Listed below are T cell receptor beta chains from one sample, sequenced in a study of blood T cell repertoires in COVID-19. Assay: immunoSEQ multiplex PCR; the TCRdb copy retains only in-frame clones and omits some. The profile shows 130,000 or so clones, about nine tenths of them singletons. Sequencing was performed on peripheral blood. Receptors originate from a man aged 45-65 years with active COVID-19. CDR3s include the opening cysteine and the closing phenylalanine or tryptophan. D genes are given only for firm matches. Size values are once, few and many counts, or a class for expanded clones, and some rows have none.

V	J	length	size	D	DNA	CDR3
TRBV18	TRBJ2-6	15	once	NA	TGTGCCAGCTCCCCGCGAGGCTCTGGGGCCAACGTCCTGACTTTC	CASSPRGSGANVLTF
TRBV5-4	TRBJ2-5	15	NA	NA	TGTGCCAGCAGCAGTCCCAACCCGAACAGAGAGACCCAGTACTTC	CASSSPNPNRETQYF
TRBV5-5	TRBJ2-7	15	NA	TRBD1	TGTGCCAGCAGCCCTTTCGGACAGGGGTCCTACGAGCAGTACTTC	CASSPFGQGSYEQYF
TRBV3-1/TRBV3-2	TRBJ1-5	15	NA	NA	TGTGCCAGCAGCCAAGATCACAACAACAGACAGCCCCAGCATTTT	CASSQDHNNRQPQHF
TRBV7-7	TRBJ2-5	15	NA	TRBD2	TGTGCTAGCAGCTCAGGACTAGCGGGGGTGGAGACCCAGTACTTC	CASSSGLAGVETQYF
TRBV3-1/TRBV3-2	TRBJ1-5	18	NA	NA	TGTGCCAGCAGCCAAGATAGCCCCACAGGGCACTGGTTAGGGCCCCAGCATTTT	CASSQDSPTGHWLGPQHF
TRBV19	TRBJ1-5	13	NA	TRBD1	TGTGCCAGTAGTATACAGGGGGGACAGCCCCAGCATTTT	CASSIQGGQPQHF
TRBV29-1	TRBJ2-2	13	NA	NA	TGCAGCGTTGGACTAGTTAGCACCGGGGAGCTGTTTTTT	CSVGLVSTGELFF
TRBV6-4	TRBJ2-7	14	once	TRBD2	TGTGCCAGCACCCTTAGCGGGATACGGTACGAGCAGTACTTC	CASTLSGIRYEQYF
TRBV27	TRBJ2-3	15	NA	NA	TGTGCCAGCAGGAAGACTCCCGCTCCAACAGATACGCAGTATTTT	CASRKTPAPTDTQYF
TRBV7-8	TRBJ1-6	16	NA	TRBD1	TGTGCCAGCAGCTTAGCCGCAGGGGGCGTTGGGTCACCCCTCCACTTT	CASSLAAGGVGSPLHF
TRBV7-2	TRBJ2-5	15	NA	TRBD1	TGTGCCAGCAGCTTACAAGGACAGGTCCAAGAGACCCAGTACTTC	CASSLQGQVQETQYF
TRBV5-1	TRBJ1-1	14	once	NA	TGCGCCAGCAGCCATGGGCTTGGTGTCACTGAAGCTTTCTTT	CASSHGLGVTEAFF
TRBV10-3	TRBJ2-7	11	NA	NA	TGTGCCATCGGACAGAGCTACGAGCAGTACTTC	CAIGQSYEQYF
TRBV27	TRBJ2-3	14	NA	NA	TGTGCCAGCAGTTTGAGCAGGGGAATAGATACGCAGTATTTT	CASSLSRGIDTQYF
TRBV7-9	TRBJ2-7	12	NA	NA	TGTGCCAGCAGCCCCGGGTCCTACGAGCAGTACTTC	CASSPGSYEQYF
TRBV6-4	TRBJ2-5	13	NA	NA	TGTGCCAGCAGTCGGGACGGGGGAGAGACCCAGTACTTC	CASSRDGGETQYF
TRBV5-4	TRBJ1-2	15	NA	TRBD1	TGTGCCAGCAGCTCCCGACAGGGTATTGGCTATGGCTACACCTTC	CASSSRQGIGYGYTF